Following are 5 T cell receptor beta chains from one sample sequenced in a study of blood T cell repertoires in COVID-19. The table came from immunoSEQ multiplex PCR; TCRdb's copy has only in-frame clones and leaves some out. The data show nearly 250,000 clones, over 75% seen once. The sequencing input was PBMCs or T cells enriched from blood (not recorded which). The source is a woman aged 45 to 65 with acute COVID-19.

The chain carries TRBV7-3 and TRBJ1-5; TRBD1 aligns across 7 bases. This CDR3 region has 17 residues. From germline, CDR1 is SGHTA and CDR2 FQGTGA. The J segment lost 5 bases and the V segment lost 1 base, leaving 11 bases of the junction unmatched. This chain's CDR3 is CASSLIGTAYSDQPQHF. The DNA for the CDR3 is TGTGCCAGCAGCTTAATCGGGACAGCCTATTCGGATCAGCCCCAGCATTTT.

V is TRBV30 and J is TRBJ1-2; possibly TRBD1 for D (5 bases). This CDR3 has 13 amino acids. The germline gives CDR1 GTSNPN, CDR2 SVGIG (reference sequence). The DNA for the CDR3 is TGTGCGGGGGAGGGAGAGAATAACTATGGCTACACCTTC. Translated: CAGEGENNYGYTF.

The rearrangement joins TRBV4-1 to TRBJ2-3; no definite D call. The CDR3 contains 13 residues. CDR1 and CDR2 from the germline V gene are MGHRA and YSYEKL. The V end lost 2 bases, the J end lost 2 bases, and 5 bases lay between the germline ends. CDR3 sequence reads: CASSQPFTDTQYF. The DNA for the CDR3 is TGCGCCAGCAGCCAACCTTTCACAGATACGCAGTATTTT.

This chain links TRBV27 with TRBJ2-1; no reliable D call. Between the trimmed V and J ends, which lost 0 bases and 9 bases, there was a span of 9 bases. CDR1 MNHEY and CDR2 SMNVEV come from the germline V gene (reference sequence). There are 13 residues in the CDR3. This CDR3 reads CASSLSRGSEQFF. CDR3 sequence (DNA): TGTGCCAGCAGTTTATCGCGAGGCAGTGAGCAGTTCTTC.

The chain is built from TRBV5-1 and TRBJ1-4; 10 bases align to TRBD1. The CDR3 is 15 residues long. Germline V gene lookup returns CDR1 SGHRS and CDR2 YFSETQ. The V gene end was trimmed by 3 bases and the J gene end by 7 bases; junction bases not matched to a gene: 6. The CDR3 is CASSSAGTGAEKLFF. The CDR3 DNA reads as TGCGCCAGCAGCTCGGCCGGGACAGGGGCTGAAAAACTGTTTTTT.